A selection of T cell receptor beta chains follows, all from one sample in a study. Via MiXCR, TCRdb re-called the 5' RACE reads, giving one row per CDR3 protein. The table records roughly 5,900 distinct CDR3 sequences, roughly 71% of them present only once. Sample: memory CD4+ T cells sorted from a lymph node. The receptor source for this set is a female donor with breast cancer. CDR3s include the opening cysteine and the closing phenylalanine or tryptophan.

v_call cdr3_length cdr3_aa
TRBV4-2 19 CASSQVFGQGTGSSQPQHF
TRBV6-1 14 CASSEQLLPARAFF
TRBV15 13 CATSGDHAGMKYF
TRBV29-1 15 CSVEDRHRGLETQYF
TRBV12-3/TRBV12-4 13 CASSGRATGELFF
TRBV5-1 13 CASRDSTNTEAFF
TRBV29-1 17 CSVEDTTSGGTTDTQYF
TRBV12-3/TRBV12-4 14 CASSDDRDTDTQYF
TRBV20-1 13 CASSWGSGNTIYF
TRBV23-1 18 CASTLIARKGPNTGELFF
TRBV5-5 14 CASSINRGGDTQFF
TRBV12-3/TRBV12-4 15 CASSFAGRNTGELFF
TRBV12-3/TRBV12-4 14 CASSPNRGWETQYF
TRBV12-3/TRBV12-4 14 CASRDQAGNQPQHF
TRBV7-3 18 CASSLDGTSGGRTDTQYF
TRBV2 14 CASSVMGAGQPQHF
TRBV7-6 16 CASSRNIQGFNEKLFF
TRBV5-4 14 CASSPGQGPYEQYF
TRBV5-1 16 CASSLAGGALTDTQYF